The 21 T cell receptor beta chains given below trace back to one sample, sequenced in a study of blood T cell repertoires in COVID-19. Assay used: immunoSEQ multiplex PCR; TCRdb lists only in-frame clones, some missing. The data hold around 180,000 clones, with roughly 88% observed a single time. Sequenced: peripheral blood. Receptors originate from a woman aged 25 to 39 with acute or convalescent COVID-19.

The rearrangement joins TRBV4-2 to TRBJ1-1, with unresolved D. The V gene's germline CDR1 is LGHNA and CDR2 YNFKEQ. The CDR3 sequence is 14 residues long. V was cut by 1 base and J by 10 bases, with 16 bases left in between. CDR3: CASSQVYGGSGAFF. CDR3 bases: TGTGCCAGCAGCCAAGTCTATGGTGGTAGTGGAGCTTTCTTT.

The J gene is TRBJ2-5, the V gene TRBV21-1; the table's D call, TRBD2, was not checked against the DNA. TRBV21-1 is a pseudogene. The CDR3 contains 14 residues. CDR3 DNA: TGTGCCAGCAGCCACAGCGGGAGGGAAGAGACCCAGTACTTC. It codes for CASSHSGREETQYF.

The chain couples TRBV7-9 to TRBJ2-1; D is unclear. This CDR3 spans 16 amino acids. Germline V gene sequence: CDR1 SEHNR, CDR2 FQNEAQ (reference sequence). V was pared by 5 bases and J by 0 bases, with 14 bases between. CDR3: CASSKPQLRSYNEQFF. The DNA of the CDR3 is TGTGCCAGCAGCAAACCACAGCTCCGCTCCTACAATGAGCAGTTCTTC.

The chain is built from TRBV5-1 and TRBJ2-7; 10 bases align to TRBD2. CDR3 length: 15 amino acids. V shed 0 bases and J 5 bases; nucleotides not matched to a gene: 5. Germline values: CDR1 SGHRS, CDR2 YFSETQ. The CDR3 DNA reads TGCGCCAGCAGCTTGGGGCTAGCGGGAGTCGACGAGCAGTACTTC. Residues: CASSLGLAGVDEQYF.

The chain joins TRBV9 to TRBJ2-7; D perhaps matches TRBD1 (5 bases). Trimming pared 3 bases from V and 4 bases from J, leaving 14 bases between. The CDR3 length is 14 residues. The germline V gene has CDR1 SGDLS and CDR2 YYNGEE. Written as DNA, the CDR3 is TGTGCCAGCAGCGGGGGCCTAGGGGCGTACGAGCAGTACTTC. Amino acids: CASSGGLGAYEQYF.

The table lists this clone with a count of one. V usage is TRBV19 and J usage is TRBJ2-4; D may be TRBD1 (5 bases). Trimming cost V 3 bases and J 6 bases, with 12 bases left between them. Germline loops: CDR1 LNHDA, CDR2 SQIVND (reference sequence). There are 14 residues in the CDR3. CDR3 region: CASSMNSQGNIQYF. DNA for the CDR3: TGTGCCAGTAGTATGAATTCGCAGGGAAACATTCAGTACTTC.

This clone was counted only a few times. V gene TRBV15 combines with J gene TRBJ2-5, with TRBD2 identical over 9 bases. The CDR3 spans 14 residues. V was pared by 5 bases and J by 7 bases, with 8 bases of the junction left unmatched. Germline assignment: CDR1 LNHNV and CDR2 YYDKDF (reference sequence). CDR3 DNA: TGTGCCACCAGCCCCCGGACTAGCGAGGGGACCCAGTACTTC. Its protein product is CATSPRTSEGTQYF.

V gene TRBV7-2 combines with J gene TRBJ2-3, with D possibly matching TRBD1 (6 bases). Germline assignment: CDR1 SGHTA and CDR2 FQGNSA. The CDR3 length is 14 residues. V was trimmed by 0 bases and J by 6 bases, leaving 10 bases between them. As DNA, the CDR3 is TGTGCCAGCAGCTTAGCCAGGGGCGTGGATACGCAGTATTTT. Its translation: CASSLARGVDTQYF.

The genes are TRBV25-1 and TRBJ2-7, with 10 bases matching TRBD2. The germline V gene has CDR1 MGHDK and CDR2 SYGVNS. The CDR3 length is 15 residues. The ends lost 2 bases at V and 2 bases at J; junction bases unmatched: 3. The CDR3 sequence is CASSEGGTSAYEQYF. The CDR3 DNA reads TGTGCCAGCAGTGAAGGGGGGACTAGCGCCTACGAGCAGTACTTC.

The chain links TRBV7-2 to TRBJ2-5, with a weak D call TRBD2 (5 bases). V shed 1 base and J shed 4 bases, with 13 bases lying between them. Germline V CDR1 and CDR2: SGHTA, FQGNSA. The CDR3 has 15 residues. This CDR3 reads CASSLGSVRGETQYF. CDR3 nucleotides: TGTGCCAGCAGCTTAGGCAGTGTACGGGGAGAGACCCAGTACTTC.

The chain carries TRBV18 and TRBJ1-4, with D tentatively TRBD1 (6 bases). Germline V CDR1 and CDR2: KGHSH, LQKENI. This CDR3 has 14 residues. The V end was cut by 2 bases, the J end by 6 bases, with 10 bases between. The CDR3 loop reads CASSPGGADEKLFF. DNA for the CDR3: TGTGCCAGCTCACCAGGGGGCGCGGATGAAAAACTGTTTTTT. The entire variable domain, with the rest obtained from reference TRBV18 and TRBJ1-4, is as follows: NAGVMQNPRHLVRRRGQEARLRCSPMKGHSHVYWYRQLPEEGLKFMVYLQKENIIDESGMPKERFSAEFPKEGPSILRIQQVVRGDSAAYFCASSPGGADEKLFFGSGTQLSVL.

This chain connects TRBV5-1 to TRBJ2-7, with D possibly matching TRBD2 (6 bases). Trimming removed 0 bases at V and 3 bases at J, with 13 bases between. Germline values: CDR1 SGHRS, CDR2 YFSETQ. The CDR3 has 15 residues. The DNA of the CDR3 is TGCGCCAGCAGCTTGGGACTAGGCAGGAGCTACGAGCAGTACTTC. It yields the protein CASSLGLGRSYEQYF.

The V call is TRBV2, the J call TRBJ2-5; D is uncertain. Between the trimmed V and J ends, which lost 4 bases and 1 base, there was a span of 4 bases. The CDR3 loop spans 12 amino acids. Germline CDR1 reads SNHLY; CDR2 reads FYNNEI. The CDR3 is CASSALQETQYF. CDR3 coding DNA: TGTGCCAGCAGTGCCCTCCAAGAGACCCAGTACTTC.

A single count supports this clone. V is TRBV4-1 and J is TRBJ1-2; tentatively, D is TRBD1 (5 bases). Trimming removed 0 bases at V and 0 bases at J, with 11 bases between. Germline V CDR1 and CDR2: MGHRA, YSYEKL. The CDR3 length is 16 residues. CDR3 DNA sequence: TGCGCCAGCAGCCAAGATCCTGCAGGGTCTAACTATGGCTACACCTTC. Translation gives CASSQDPAGSNYGYTF.

The gene calls are TRBV11-3 and TRBJ2-7, with TRBD1 identical over 8 bases. CDR3 length: 14 amino acids. After removal of 6 bases from V and 5 bases from J, the junction contained 9 bases not matched to a gene. CDR1 is SGHNT, CDR2 YENEEA, per germline. As DNA, the CDR3 is TGTGCCAGCAGTGGAACGACAGGGGTGGACGAGCAGTACTTC. Translated, it gives CASSGTTGVDEQYF.

CDR3 sequence reads: CASSFYETQYF. CDR3 coding DNA: TGTGCCAGCAGTTTCTATGAGACCCAGTACTTC. The chain uses TRBV12-3 or TRBV12-4 and TRBJ2-5; D is ambiguous. The CDR3 covers 11 residues. Trimming left V 3 bases short and J 5 bases short, with 4 bases between.

In this sample, this clone turned up a few times. The rearrangement joins TRBV5-1 to TRBJ2-1, with a tentative D call TRBD2 (6 bases). CDR3 length: 13 residues. V was trimmed by 3 bases and J by 5 bases, leaving 9 bases between them. Per the germline V gene, CDR1 is SGHRS and CDR2 is YFSETQ. The CDR3 region has the DNA TGCGCCAGCAGCTGGGACTCTCACAATGAGCAGTTCTTC. This encodes CASSWDSHNEQFF.

The chain carries TRBV24-1 and TRBJ2-1, with TRBD2 matching over 11 bases. V lost 4 bases to trimming and J lost 6 bases; unmatched junction nucleotides: 10. CDR3 length: 17 amino acids. Germline CDR1 is KGHDR and CDR2 is SFDVKD. The CDR3 spells CATSETVAGGPANEQFF. As DNA, the CDR3 is TGTGCCACCAGTGAGACCGTAGCGGGAGGGCCGGCCAATGAGCAGTTCTTC.

This chain connects TRBV5-1 to TRBJ2-1, with TRBD1 matching over 8 bases. The CDR3 runs to 14 residues. Germline CDR1 is SGHRS and CDR2 is YFSETQ. J was trimmed by 3 bases and V by 5 bases; bases with no gene match: 4. CDR3 bases: TGCGCCAGCAGACGACAGGGGAGCTACAATGAGCAGTTCTTC. Translation: CASRRQGSYNEQFF.

This sequence joins TRBV6-1 and TRBJ1-1, with D hard to call. This CDR3 is 13 amino acids long. From germline, CDR1 is MNHNS and CDR2 SASEGT. With 1 base removed from V and 4 bases from J, the gap between germline ends came to 7 bases. This CDR3 reads CASSEESGTEAFF. In nucleotides, the CDR3 is TGTGCCAGCAGTGAAGAGTCGGGCACTGAAGCTTTCTTT.

V gene TRBV4-1 combines with J gene TRBJ1-4; unclear D gene. The V end lost 5 bases, the J end lost 7 bases, and 14 bases lay between the germline ends. The CDR3 has 14 amino acids. Germline CDR1 reads MGHRA; CDR2 reads YSYEKL. CDR3 nucleotide sequence: TGCGCCAGCAGCAAAAGAGACATGGCTGAAAAACTGTTTTTT. It translates to CASSKRDMAEKLFF.